The clone carrying this T cell receptor beta chain was observed a handful of times. Its antigen is undetermined. There are 15 residues in the CDR3. The germline V gene encodes CDR1 GTSNPN and CDR2 SVGIG (reference sequence). With 0 bases removed from V and 7 bases from J, the gap between germline ends came to 16 bases. The repertoire was sequenced with immunoSEQ multiplex PCR; TCRdb's copy has only in-frame clones and lacks some. The sample holds 45,000 to 65,000 clones, about 87% seen once. The data are from a study of T cell responses to AZD1222 COVID-19 vaccine. Whether given at about 4 or about 12 weeks, second doses were pooled. Points from the study as a whole: Sampling that yielded the repertoires occurred only after the peak T cell response. Among the donors, most were white British and more were female, and clonal diversity was possibly underestimated.

V usage is TRBV30 and J usage is TRBJ1-5; weak D call: TRBD1 (5 bases). The sample consisted of peripheral blood, taken 28 days after the second AZD1222 dose. This TCR came from an adult who received the AZD1222 COVID-19 vaccine. CDR3 sequence: CAWSVGTGQEQPQHF. As DNA, the CDR3 is TGTGCCTGGAGTGTGGGGACGGGGCAAGAACAGCCCCAGCATTTT.